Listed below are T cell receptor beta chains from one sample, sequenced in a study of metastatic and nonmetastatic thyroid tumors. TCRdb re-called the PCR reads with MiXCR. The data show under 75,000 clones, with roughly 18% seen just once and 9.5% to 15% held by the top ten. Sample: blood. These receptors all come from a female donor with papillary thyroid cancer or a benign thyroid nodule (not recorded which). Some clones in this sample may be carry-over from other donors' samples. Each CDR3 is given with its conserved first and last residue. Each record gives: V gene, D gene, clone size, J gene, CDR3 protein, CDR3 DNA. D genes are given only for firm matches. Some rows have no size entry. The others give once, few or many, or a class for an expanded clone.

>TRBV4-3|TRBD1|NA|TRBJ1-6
CASSQDRNSPLHF
TGCGCCAGCAGCCAGGACAGGAATTCACCCCTCCACTTT
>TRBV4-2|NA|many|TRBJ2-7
CASSHGNSGSYEQYF
TGTGCCAGCAGCCACGGAAATAGCGGCTCCTACGAGCAGTACTTC
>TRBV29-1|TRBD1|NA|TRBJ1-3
CSVGNRGYSGNTIYF
TGCAGCGTTGGTAACAGGGGTTACTCCGGAAACACCATATATTTT
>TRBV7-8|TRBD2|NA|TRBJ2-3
CASSVGLAGGPDTQYF
TGTGCCAGCAGCGTAGGACTAGCGGGAGGGCCAGATACGCAGTATTTT
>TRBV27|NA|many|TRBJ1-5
CASRMGSYQPQHF
TGTGCCAGCAGAATGGGGAGCTATCAGCCCCAGCATTTT
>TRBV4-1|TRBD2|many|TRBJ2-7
CASSQYSGTRGNYEQYF
TGCGCCAGCAGCCAATATTCCGGGACTAGGGGTAACTACGAGCAGTACTTC
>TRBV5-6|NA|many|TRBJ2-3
CASSLYHTDTQYF
TGTGCCAGCAGTCTTTACCACACAGATACGCAGTATTTT
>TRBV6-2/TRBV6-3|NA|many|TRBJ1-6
CASSYSGGKFNSPLHF
TGTGCCAGCAGTTACTCAGGCGGGAAGTTTAATTCACCCCTCCACTTT
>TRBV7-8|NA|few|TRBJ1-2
CASSQLTDGYTF
TGTGCCAGCAGCCAATTAACGGATGGCTACACCTTC
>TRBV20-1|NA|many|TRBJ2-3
CSANTPMLVGSTDTQYF
TGCAGTGCTAACACCCCAATGCTAGTGGGGAGCACAGATACGCAGTATTTT
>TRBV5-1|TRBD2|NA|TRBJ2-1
CASSPSGLGLGNEQFF
TGCGCCAGCAGCCCATCGGGACTAGGTTTGGGTAATGAGCAGTTCTTC
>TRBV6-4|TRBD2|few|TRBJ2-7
CASSDQKLAGSYEQYF
TGTGCCAGCAGTGACCAGAAACTAGCGGGATCCTACGAGCAGTACTTC
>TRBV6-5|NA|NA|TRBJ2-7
CASSYLCSYEQYF
TGTGCCAGCAGTTACCTCTGCTCCTACGAGCAGTACTTC
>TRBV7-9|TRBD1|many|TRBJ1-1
CASSSLTGRSTEAFF
TGTGCCAGCAGCTCCTTGACAGGGAGGAGCACTGAAGCTTTCTTT
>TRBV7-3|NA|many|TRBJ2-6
CASSPTVSGANVLTF
TGTGCCAGCAGCCCGACGGTCTCTGGGGCCAACGTCCTGACTTTC
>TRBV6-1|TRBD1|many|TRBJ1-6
CASSRDRVRSPLHF
TGTGCCAGCAGTAGAGACAGGGTCAGGTCACCCCTCCACTTT
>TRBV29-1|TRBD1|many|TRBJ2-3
CSVSGTGATDTQYF
TGCAGCGTTTCAGGGACAGGGGCCACAGATACGCAGTATTTT
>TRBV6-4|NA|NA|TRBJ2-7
CASSYSGYDEQYF
TGTGCCAGCAGTTACTCGGGGTACGACGAGCAGTACTTC
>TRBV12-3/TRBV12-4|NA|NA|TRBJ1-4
CASTLNEKLFF
TGTGCCAGCACCCTAAATGAAAAACTGTTTTTT
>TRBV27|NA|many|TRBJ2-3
CASSGTATLTDTQYF
TGTGCCAGCTCGGGGACGGCTACACTCACAGATACGCAGTATTTT
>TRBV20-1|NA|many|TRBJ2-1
CSAPFSRGRNEQFF
TGCAGTGCTCCGTTTAGCAGGGGGAGGAATGAGCAGTTCTTC
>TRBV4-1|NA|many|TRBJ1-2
CASTLRVVNQGYTF
TGCGCCAGCACCCTAAGAGTCGTTAATCAGGGCTACACCTTC
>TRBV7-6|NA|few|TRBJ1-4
CASSFGNEKLFF
TGTGCCAGCAGCTTTGGGAATGAAAAACTGTTTTTT
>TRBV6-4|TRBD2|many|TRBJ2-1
CASSDSTSGSNEQFF
TGTGCCAGCAGTGACTCGACTAGCGGGAGCAATGAGCAGTTCTTC
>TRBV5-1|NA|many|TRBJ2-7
CASSLGQGERQYF
TGCGCCAGCAGCTTGGGGCAGGGTGAGCGGCAGTACTTC
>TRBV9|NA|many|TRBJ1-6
CASSERQVNSPLHF
TGTGCCAGCAGCGAGCGGCAAGTAAATTCACCCCTCCACTTT
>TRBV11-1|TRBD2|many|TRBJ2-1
CASSLSPMLAGGPHEQFF
TGTGCCAGCAGCTTATCCCCAATGCTAGCGGGAGGGCCACATGAGCAGTTCTTC
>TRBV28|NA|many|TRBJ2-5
CASSYRPGSGQETQYF
TGTGCCAGCAGCTACCGTCCAGGGAGCGGCCAAGAGACCCAGTACTTC
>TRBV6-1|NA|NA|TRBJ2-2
CANSFKGGLTGELFF
TGTGCCAACAGTTTTAAGGGGGGGCTAACCGGGGAGCTGTTTTTT
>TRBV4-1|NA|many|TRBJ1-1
CASSQDRAALGDTEAFF
TGCGCCAGCAGCCAAGATCGGGCGGCTCTGGGGGACACTGAAGCTTTCTTT
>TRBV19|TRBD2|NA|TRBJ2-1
CASSQSTGASGPNEQFF
TGTGCCAGTAGCCAATCAACTGGGGCTAGCGGACCCAATGAGCAGTTCTTC
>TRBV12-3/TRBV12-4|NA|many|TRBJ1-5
CASRESNQPQHF
TGTGCCAGCAGGGAAAGCAATCAGCCCCAGCATTTT
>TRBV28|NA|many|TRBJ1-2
CASSPISGVAYGYTF
TGTGCCAGCAGTCCTATCTCAGGGGTTGCCTATGGCTACACCTTC
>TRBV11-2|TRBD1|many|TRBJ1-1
CASSVTGGTEAFF
TGTGCCAGCAGCGTGACAGGGGGGACTGAAGCTTTCTTT
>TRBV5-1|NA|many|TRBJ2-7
CASSFNSGEQYF
TGCGCCAGCAGCTTTAACAGTGGCGAGCAGTACTTC
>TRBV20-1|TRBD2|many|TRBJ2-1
CSATAPSGAYNEQFF
TGCAGTGCCACCGCCCCTAGCGGAGCCTACAATGAGCAGTTCTTC
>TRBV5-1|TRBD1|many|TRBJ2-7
CASSLAGTGAYEQYF
TGCGCCAGCAGCTTGGCCGGGACAGGGGCCTACGAGCAGTACTTC
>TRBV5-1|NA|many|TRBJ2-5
CASSLVGSRETQYF
TGCGCCAGCAGCTTGGTCGGTAGCAGAGAGACCCAGTACTTC
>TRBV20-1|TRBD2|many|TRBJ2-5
CSATRGLGAGGSETQYF
TGCAGTGCTACGAGGGGCCTAGGCGCGGGGGGCTCGGAGACCCAGTACTTC
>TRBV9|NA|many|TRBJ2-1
CASGGGRALYNEQFF
TGTGCCAGCGGCGGCGGCAGGGCCCTATACAATGAGCAGTTCTTC
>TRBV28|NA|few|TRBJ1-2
CASSLLEGLTNYGYTF
TGTGCCAGCAGTTTATTGGAGGGACTCACTAACTATGGCTACACCTTC
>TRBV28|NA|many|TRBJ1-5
CASSLRDLYSNQPQHF
TGTGCCAGCAGTCTGCGGGACCTGTATAGCAATCAGCCCCAGCATTTT
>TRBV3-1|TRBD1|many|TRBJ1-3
CASSSDRSSGNTIYF
TGTGCCAGCAGCTCGGACAGGTCCTCTGGAAACACCATATATTTT
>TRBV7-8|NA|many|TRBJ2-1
CASSRGPEDHNEQFF
TGTGCCAGCAGCAGGGGACCCGAAGACCACAATGAGCAGTTCTTC
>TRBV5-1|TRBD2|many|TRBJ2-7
CASSLAEGLAGVYEQYF
TGCGCCAGCAGCTTGGCTGAGGGACTAGCGGGAGTTTACGAGCAGTACTTC
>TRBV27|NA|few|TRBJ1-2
CASSFSGTGYGYTF
TGTGCCAGCAGTTTCTCCGGTACAGGCTATGGTTACACCTTC
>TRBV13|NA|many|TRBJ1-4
CASSSRGQGVEKLFF
TGTGCCAGCAGCTCTCGTGGGCAGGGCGTCGAGAAACTGTTTTTT
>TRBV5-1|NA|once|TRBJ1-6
CASISQAGVDSPLHF
TGCGCCAGCATCTCTCAAGCGGGGGTGGACTCACCCCTCCACTTT
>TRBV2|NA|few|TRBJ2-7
CASGGTAYEQYF
TGTGCCAGCGGAGGGACAGCCTACGAGCAGTACTTC
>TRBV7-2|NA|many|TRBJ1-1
CASSLVVFMNTEAFF
TGTGCCAGCAGCTTAGTAGTATTTATGAACACTGAAGCTTTCTTT
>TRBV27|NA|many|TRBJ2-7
CASRLTGSYEQYF
TGTGCCAGCAGGCTGACGGGCTCCTACGAGCAGTACTTC